This T cell receptor (beta chain) stems from a study of blood T cell repertoires in COVID-19. For the study at large: Both acute and convalescent COVID-19 samples were obtained from the United States, Italy and Spain. Sample material is recorded as cDNA or gDNA derived from T cells, B-cell-depleted T cells, or PBMCs.

This clone was counted once. Authors' data handling: Estimation of nucleated cell counts was performed using reference gene primer amplification. Repertoires were generated with immunoSEQ multiplex PCR, while TCRdb's copy carries only in-frame clones and drops some. V, J and clone size reflect that table, while D and trimming were determined from the DNA. The data show under 200,000 clones, around 82% seen once. The TCR originated in a woman older than 75 with acute or convalescent COVID-19. The specimen was peripheral blood.

In nucleotides, the CDR3 is TGTGCCAGCAGCCAAGAAACGCGGGCTGGAAACACCATATATTTT. As protein: CASSQETRAGNTIYF. The V and J genes are TRBV3-1 (or the pseudogene TRBV3-2) and TRBJ1-3; D remains ambiguous. The ends were cut back, 0 bases at V and 2 bases at J, with 8 bases in the middle. This CDR3 is built from 15 residues. Germline V gene lookup returns CDR1 LGHDT and CDR2 YNNKEL (reference sequence).